The 2 T cell receptor beta chains given below trace back to one sample, sequenced in a study of cytotoxic CD8 clonotypes in ibrutinib-treated CLL. Produced via immunoSEQ multiplex PCR; TCRdb's table is partial and in-frame only. Among some 140,000 clones listed, around 80% were seen once. Sequencing was performed on PBMCs, taken after 12 months of ibrutinib treatment. All receptors derive from a human donor with chronic lymphocytic leukemia.

J is TRBJ2-2 and V is TRBV5-4; D may correspond to TRBD1 or TRBD2 (6 bases each). The CDR3 has 18 amino acids. CDR1 is SGHNT, CDR2 YYREEE, per germline (reference sequence). Trimming took 0 bases from V and 1 from J, leaving 16 bases between them. CDR3 nucleotide sequence: TGTGCCAGCAGCTTGGGGGGGCCTCGCGGGATGAACACCGGGGAGCTGTTTTTT. It specifies CASSLGGPRGMNTGELFF.

This rearrangement joins TRBV5-4 to TRBJ1-5; 11 bases match TRBD1. J lost 4 bases, V lost 3 bases, and 18 bases had no gene match. This CDR3 has 20 amino acids. Germline-derived CDR1 and CDR2 are SGHNT and YYREEE (reference sequence). CDR3 amino acids: CASSSETTGTGGFSNQPQHF. For the CDR3, the DNA is TGTGCCAGCAGCTCGGAGACAACCGGGACAGGGGGGTTTAGTAATCAGCCCCAGCATTTT.